The T cell receptor (beta chain) described here comes from a study of cytomegalovirus exposure and HLA in healthy donors. Study results and caveats: The majority of CMV-associated TCR beta chains were reported as apparently HLA-restricted in a later analysis. Cytomegalovirus status was reportedly diagnosed by the classifier with high sensitivity and specificity. Earlier analysis yielded a pattern in which most TCR beta V segments were productive about 90% or about 30% of the time.

PCR employed 60 Vbeta and 13 Jbeta primers. The data were produced by immunoSEQ multiplex PCR, yet TCRdb's version contains in-frame clones alone and is incomplete. The sample lists 75,000 to 100,000 clones, around 76% occurring once. The CDR3 runs to 12 residues. The V gene's germline CDR1 is LGHNA and CDR2 YNFKEQ. Comments on this clone: Its antigen is unknown. The junction departs from the called germline gene at one end, perhaps through a read error. This same CDR3 is encoded by further DNA sequences in the sample.

The chain uses TRBV4-2 and TRBJ1-1; D gene ambiguous. The source of this sequence is a woman aged 55-69 years in good health and CMV-seropositive. The sample was PBMCs. CDR3 in amino acids: CASSQDSGRAFF. The CDR3 coding sequence is TGTGCTAGCAGCCAAGATTCAGGTCGGGCTTTCTTT.